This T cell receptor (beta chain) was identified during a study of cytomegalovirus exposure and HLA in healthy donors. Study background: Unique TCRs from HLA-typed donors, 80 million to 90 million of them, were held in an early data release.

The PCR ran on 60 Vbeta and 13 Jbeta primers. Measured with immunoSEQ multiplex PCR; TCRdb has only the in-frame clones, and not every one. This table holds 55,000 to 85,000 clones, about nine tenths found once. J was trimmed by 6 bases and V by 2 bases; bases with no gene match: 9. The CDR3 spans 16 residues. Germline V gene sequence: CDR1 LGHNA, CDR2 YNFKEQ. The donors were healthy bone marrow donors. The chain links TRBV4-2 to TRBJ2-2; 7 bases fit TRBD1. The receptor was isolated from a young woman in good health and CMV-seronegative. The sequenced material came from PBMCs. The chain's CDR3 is CASSQSYRGVSGELFF. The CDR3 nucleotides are TGTGCCAGCAGCCAAAGCTACAGGGGAGTATCCGGGGAGCTGTTTTTT.